The clone carrying this T cell receptor beta chain came up a few times. What it recognizes is unknown. Pregnant or lactating patients were excluded, as were those with uncontrolled infection or other autoimmune disease. Orbital computed tomography and thyroid ultrasound, together with serum TRAb and thyroxine and clinical symptoms, were used for diagnoses. This sample is part of a study of T cells in Graves' hyperthyroidism and ophthalmopathy. Overall study context: At the time of initial diagnosis and before any treatment, peripheral blood was collected. Study outcomes and limitations: Most clonotypes that expanded in the thyroid above 0.001 also showed up in blood.

The CDR3 extends over 18 amino acids. V gave up 2 bases and J gave up 4 bases, with 24 bases separating them. In germline, CDR1 is MGHRA, CDR2 YSYEKL. TCR beta CDR3 regions were amplified from RNA. First-round RT-PCR of the TCR CDR3 relied on the HTBI primer set. MiXCR, applied by TCRdb to the multiplex PCR reads, yields one record per CDR3 protein. The sample has some 580,000 distinct CDR3 sequences; approximately 15% are singletons. The source of this sequence is a woman between 35 and 50 years old with Graves' ophthalmopathy. The sequenced sample consisted of blood. The chain recombines TRBV4-1 with TRBJ2-7, with D maybe TRBD2 (5 bases). The CDR3 spells CASSQWVVTRFDVYEQYF. As DNA, the CDR3 is TGCGCCAGCAGCCAATGGGTTGTTACTAGGTTCGATGTGTACGAGCAGTACTTC.